This TCR beta chain was recovered during a study of cytomegalovirus exposure and HLA in healthy donors. Study-wide points: Using a false discovery rate of 0.05, a later analysis showed that 16,951 TCR beta sequences were associated with HLA alleles. TCR sequences were mostly rare, though some public TCRs occurred in many donors. Later analysis indicated greater clonal expansion among HLA-associated TCR beta chains than among equally common other chains. Among donors in an Asian-associated ancestry cluster, a later analysis reportedly found fewer N-insertions than the approximately 700-donor mean.

PCR was performed using 60 Vbeta and 13 Jbeta primers. The assay was immunoSEQ multiplex PCR, and TCRdb's table has in-frame clones only and misses some. The repertoire includes about 120,000 clones, roughly 82% of them detected once, and roughly 3% sits in the top ten. Per the germline V gene, CDR1 is MNHEY and CDR2 is SMNVEV (reference sequence). The CDR3 sequence is 14 residues long. Trimming cost V 2 bases and J 3 bases; bases outside gene matches: 3. With regard to this clone: The target antigen is unknown.

This chain uses TRBV27 with TRBJ2-7; 8 positions match TRBD2. This sequence was found in a woman between 40 and 55 years old in good health and CMV-seropositive. Material for sequencing was PBMCs. This CDR3 reads CASSLSGGGYEQYF. The DNA for the CDR3 is TGTGCCAGCAGTTTAAGCGGGGGCGGCTACGAGCAGTACTTC.